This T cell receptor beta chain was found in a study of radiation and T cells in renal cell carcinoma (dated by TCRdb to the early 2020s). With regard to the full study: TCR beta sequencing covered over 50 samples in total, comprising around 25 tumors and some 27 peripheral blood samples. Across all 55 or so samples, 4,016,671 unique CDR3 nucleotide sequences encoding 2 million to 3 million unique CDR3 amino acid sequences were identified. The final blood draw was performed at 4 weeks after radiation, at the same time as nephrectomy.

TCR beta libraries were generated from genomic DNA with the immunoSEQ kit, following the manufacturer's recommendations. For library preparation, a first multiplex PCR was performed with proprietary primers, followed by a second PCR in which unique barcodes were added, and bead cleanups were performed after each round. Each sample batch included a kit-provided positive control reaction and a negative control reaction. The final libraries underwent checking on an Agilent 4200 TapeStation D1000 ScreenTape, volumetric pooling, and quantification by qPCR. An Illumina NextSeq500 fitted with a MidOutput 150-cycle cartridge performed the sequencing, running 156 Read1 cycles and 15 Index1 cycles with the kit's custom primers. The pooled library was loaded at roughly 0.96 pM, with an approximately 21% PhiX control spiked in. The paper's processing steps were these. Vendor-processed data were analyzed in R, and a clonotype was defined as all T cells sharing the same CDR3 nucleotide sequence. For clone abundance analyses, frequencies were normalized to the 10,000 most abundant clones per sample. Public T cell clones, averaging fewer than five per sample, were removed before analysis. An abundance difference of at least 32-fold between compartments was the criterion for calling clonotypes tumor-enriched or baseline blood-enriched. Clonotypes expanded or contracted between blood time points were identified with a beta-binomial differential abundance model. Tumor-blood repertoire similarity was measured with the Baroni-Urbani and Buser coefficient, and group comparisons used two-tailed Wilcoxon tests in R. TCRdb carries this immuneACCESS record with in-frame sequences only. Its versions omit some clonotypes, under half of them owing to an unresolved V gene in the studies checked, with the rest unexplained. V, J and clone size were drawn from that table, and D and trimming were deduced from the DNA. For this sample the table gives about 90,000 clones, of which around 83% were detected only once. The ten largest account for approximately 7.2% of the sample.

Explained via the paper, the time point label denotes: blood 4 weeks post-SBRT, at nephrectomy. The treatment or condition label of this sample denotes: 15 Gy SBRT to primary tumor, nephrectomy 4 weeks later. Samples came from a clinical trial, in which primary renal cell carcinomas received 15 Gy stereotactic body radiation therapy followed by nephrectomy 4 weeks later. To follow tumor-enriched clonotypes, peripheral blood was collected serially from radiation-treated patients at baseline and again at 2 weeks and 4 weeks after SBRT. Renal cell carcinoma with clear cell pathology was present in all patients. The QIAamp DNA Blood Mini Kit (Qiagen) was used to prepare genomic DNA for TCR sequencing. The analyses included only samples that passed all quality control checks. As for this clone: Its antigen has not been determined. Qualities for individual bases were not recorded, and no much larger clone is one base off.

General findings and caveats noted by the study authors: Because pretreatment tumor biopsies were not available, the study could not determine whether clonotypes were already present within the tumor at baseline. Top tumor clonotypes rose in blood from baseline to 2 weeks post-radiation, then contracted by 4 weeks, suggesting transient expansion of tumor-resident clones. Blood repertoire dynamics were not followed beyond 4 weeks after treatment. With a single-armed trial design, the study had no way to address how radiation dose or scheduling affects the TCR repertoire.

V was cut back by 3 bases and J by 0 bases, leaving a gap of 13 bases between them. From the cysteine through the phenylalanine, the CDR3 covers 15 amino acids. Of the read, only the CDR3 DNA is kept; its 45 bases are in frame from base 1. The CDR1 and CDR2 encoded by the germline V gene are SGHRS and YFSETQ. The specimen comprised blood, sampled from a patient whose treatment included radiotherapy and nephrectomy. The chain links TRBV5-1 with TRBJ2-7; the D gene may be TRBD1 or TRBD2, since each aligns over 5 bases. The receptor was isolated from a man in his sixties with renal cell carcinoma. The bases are TGCGCCAGCAGCTCGGGTGGGGGTCTCTCCTACGAGCAGTACTTC. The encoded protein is CASSSGGGLSYEQYF. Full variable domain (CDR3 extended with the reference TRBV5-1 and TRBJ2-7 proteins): KAGVTQTPRYLIKTRGQQVTLSCSPISGHRSVSWYQQTPGQGLQFLFEYFSETQRNKGNFPGRFSGRQFSNSRSEMNVSTLELGDSALYLCASSSGGGLSYEQYFGPGTRLTVT.